Following are 24 T cell receptor beta chains from one sample sequenced in a study of identifying expanded T cells in peripheral blood. This table comes from immunoSEQ multiplex PCR, and its TCRdb copy is limited to in-frame clones, with some not included. The sample lists 84,000 or so clones, roughly 90% seen once, with 7.3% in the top ten. Sequencing used blood. The receptor source for this set is a person between 18 and 75 years old in good health.

The J gene is TRBJ1-1, the V gene TRBV2; a possible D gene is TRBD1 (6 bases). Germline V gene lookup returns CDR1 SNHLY and CDR2 FYNNEI. This CDR3 is built from 14 residues. V was trimmed by 6 bases and J by 1 base, leaving 12 bases between them. As DNA, the CDR3 is TGTGCCAGCAGCCTAATACAGGGGAACACTGAAGCTTTCTTT. This encodes CASSLIQGNTEAFF.

The CDR3 region has the DNA TGTGCCAGCAGCTTAGCGGGGCCCGGGGAGCTGTTTTTT. It translates to CASSLAGPGELFF. The chain couples TRBV7-6 to TRBJ2-2; D perhaps matches TRBD1 (5 bases). The V end lost 0 bases, the J end lost 6 bases, and 5 bases lay between the germline ends. Germline V gene data show CDR1 as SGHVS and CDR2 as FNYEAQ. The CDR3 contains 13 residues.

V is TRBV25-1 and J is TRBJ1-1; D perhaps matches TRBD1 (5 bases). The V gene lost 7 bases and the J gene lost 3 bases, with 12 bases spanning the gap. The CDR3 sequence is 13 residues long. Germline V lookup: CDR1 MGHDK, CDR2 SYGVNS. The DNA for the CDR3 is TGTGCCAGCACCGCAGGGCGATACACTGAAGCTTTCTTT. Amino acids: CASTAGRYTEAFF.

The chain recombines TRBV7-3 with TRBJ1-2, with 8 bases fitting TRBD1. The CDR3 spans 16 residues. J gave up 2 bases and V 5 bases, and 10 bases lay outside the gene matches. Germline values: CDR1 SGHTA, CDR2 FQGTGA. The DNA of the CDR3 is TGTGCCAGCAGCCTACGGACAGGGAGCACCAACTATGGCTACACCTTC. It encodes CASSLRTGSTNYGYTF.

This chain connects TRBV30 to TRBJ1-3, with a weak D call TRBD1 (5 bases). Trimming cost V 0 bases and J 0 bases, with 9 bases left between them. The CDR3 runs to 15 residues. CDR1 is GTSNPN and CDR2 is SVGIG in the germline V gene (reference sequence). The CDR3 loop is CAWSVRGNSGNTIYF. The CDR3 nucleotides are TGTGCCTGGAGTGTACGGGGGAACTCTGGAAACACCATATATTTT.

This sequence joins TRBV23-1 and TRBJ2-1; D not certain. TRBV23-1 has ORF status, its function being uncertain. CDR3 length: 17 amino acids. The germline V and J ends were trimmed by 0 bases and 5 bases, with 17 bases remaining between them. This CDR3 is CASSQSRTPPRDNEQFF. The CDR3 coding sequence is TGCGCCAGCAGTCAATCAAGAACTCCTCCTCGAGACAATGAGCAGTTCTTC.

The rearrangement joins TRBV30 to TRBJ1-2; no clear D gene. CDR3 size: 14 residues. Germline values: CDR1 GTSNPN, CDR2 SVGIG (reference sequence). Trimming took off 0 bases at V and 2 bases at J, with 10 bases between the two ends. CDR3 sequence: CAWSVRGRNYGYTF. Here the CDR3 DNA reads TGTGCCTGGAGTGTAAGAGGGCGGAACTATGGCTACACCTTC.

This clone was found once. This chain joins TRBV10-1 and TRBJ2-3; the match to TRBD2 covers 11 bases. V was clipped by 5 bases and J by 1 base; unmatched bases: 17. The germline gives CDR1 WNHNN, CDR2 SYGVQD (reference sequence). The CDR3 has 20 amino acids. This CDR3 reads CASSKTRLSGGVSGTDTQYF. CDR3 nucleotide sequence: TGCGCCAGCAGTAAAACTCGCCTTAGCGGGGGGGTCTCTGGCACAGATACGCAGTATTTT.

The chain carries TRBV30 and TRBJ2-7; 9 bases align to TRBD1. The CDR3 covers 18 residues. CDR1 and CDR2 (germline): GTSNPN, SVGIG (reference sequence). Trimming removed 0 bases from V and 3 bases from J; junction bases left unmatched: 15. CDR3 region: CAWSVRVIVGQGFYEQYF. The DNA for the CDR3 is TGTGCCTGGAGTGTACGGGTGATTGTAGGACAGGGGTTCTACGAGCAGTACTTC.

The V gene is TRBV5-4, the J gene TRBJ2-1; 9 nucleotides agree with TRBD1. The CDR3 covers 15 residues. The J segment lost 2 bases and the V segment lost 4 bases, leaving 4 bases of the junction unmatched. In germline, CDR1 is SGHNT, CDR2 YYREEE (reference sequence). The CDR3 reads CASSGDREAYNEQFF. The CDR3, as DNA: TGTGCCAGCAGCGGGGACAGGGAAGCCTACAATGAGCAGTTCTTC.

This chain joins TRBV19 and TRBJ2-2, with 8 bases lining up with TRBD1. The CDR3 sequence is 16 residues long. After removal of 5 bases from V and 4 bases from J, the junction contained 9 bases not matched to a gene. CDR1 is LNHDA and CDR2 is SQIVND in the germline V gene (reference sequence). The CDR3 nucleotides read TGTGCCAGTAGTCCTCCCAGGGGGCTGGGCACCGGGGAGCTGTTTTTT. It translates to CASSPPRGLGTGELFF.

This clone was seen a few times. The rearrangement uses TRBV30 and TRBJ1-1; TRBD1 agrees at 8 bases. Germline lookup yields CDR1 GTSNPN and CDR2 SVGIG (reference sequence). The CDR3 covers 14 residues. J lost 6 bases, V lost 4 bases, and 10 bases had no gene match. The CDR3: CAWTQGRGRSEAFF. The CDR3 bases are TGTGCCTGGACCCAGGGCAGGGGGCGATCTGAAGCTTTCTTT.

V is TRBV11-2 and J is TRBJ1-4; TRBD1 is a possible D gene (5 bases). Germline assignment: CDR1 SGHAT and CDR2 FQNNGV. V gave up 2 bases and J gave up 5 bases, with 12 bases separating them. The CDR3 has 15 amino acids. The CDR3 coding sequence is TGTGCCAGCAGCTTACTGTGGGGGGGGAATGAAAAACTGTTTTTT. Amino acid sequence: CASSLLWGGNEKLFF.

The chain joins TRBV9 to TRBJ2-1; 9 bases fit TRBD1. Trimming at V came to 1 base and at J to 4 bases, leaving 6 bases not matched to a gene. Germline assignment: CDR1 SGDLS and CDR2 YYNGEE. This CDR3 region has 16 residues. CDR3 loop: CASSVHRDRDYNEQFF. The DNA of the CDR3 is TGTGCCAGCAGCGTACACCGGGACAGGGATTACAATGAGCAGTTCTTC.

The V call is TRBV18, the J call TRBJ2-1; D gene uncertain. V shed 0 bases and J shed 5 bases, with 8 bases lying between them. The CDR3 runs to 14 residues. The germline CDR1 and CDR2 sequences are KGHSH and LQKENI. The CDR3 DNA follows: TGTGCCAGCTCACCACCGGCCCCCAACAATGAGCAGTTCTTC. Protein sequence: CASSPPAPNNEQFF.

V usage is TRBV7-8 and J usage is TRBJ1-6; D is undetermined. The V end was cut by 2 bases, the J end by 0 bases, with 14 bases between. The germline gives CDR1 SGHVS, CDR2 FQNEAQ. The CDR3 is 18 residues long. CDR3 region: CASSLLLAGSSYNSPLHF. In DNA, the CDR3 is TGTGCCAGCAGCTTACTCTTAGCAGGCAGCTCCTATAATTCACCCCTCCACTTT.

This rearrangement joins TRBV5-1 to TRBJ2-3; D perhaps matches TRBD2 (6 bases). Deletions cut 0 bases from V and 0 bases from J, with 11 bases between. CDR1 is SGHRS, CDR2 YFSETQ, per germline. The CDR3 runs 16 residues. CDR3 nucleotide sequence: TGCGCCAGCAGCTTGGGTTCTAGCGTAAGCACAGATACGCAGTATTTT. Translation gives CASSLGSSVSTDTQYF.

V usage is TRBV21-1 and J usage is TRBJ2-7. TRBV21-1 is a known pseudogene. The CDR3 is 13 amino acids. CDR3 nucleotide sequence: TGTGCCAGCAGCAAAGTACACGGCTACGAGCAGTACTTC. This gives the protein CASSKVHGYEQYF.

The table lists this clone with a count of one. This chain uses TRBV19 with TRBJ2-5; 7 bases are a match to TRBD1. The V gene's germline CDR1 is LNHDA and CDR2 SQIVND (reference sequence). V trimming: 5 bases; J trimming: 5 bases; junction bases outside the gene matches: 14. The CDR3 covers 16 residues. CDR3 amino acids: CASSGYGGRRGETQYF. The DNA for the CDR3 is TGTGCCAGTAGTGGTTACGGAGGCCGCAGGGGGGAGACCCAGTACTTC.

This chain's CDR3 is CASSLGGTGELFF. The CDR3 DNA is TGTGCCAGCAGCTTAGGGGGCACCGGGGAGCTGTTTTTT. The V call is TRBV7-6, the J call TRBJ2-2; D is unresolved. The CDR3 spans 13 residues. Germline-derived CDR1 and CDR2 are SGHVS and FNYEAQ. The V end was cut by 1 base, the J end by 4 bases, with 4 bases between.

This clone was observed a single time. The rearrangement uses TRBV19 and TRBJ2-7; 9 nucleotides align to TRBD2. This CDR3 has 18 residues. Germline assignment: CDR1 LNHDA and CDR2 SQIVND (reference sequence). Trimming took 3 bases from V and 4 from J; bases not matched to a gene: 16. CDR3 loop: CASSIGGTLAGHPYEQYF. The DNA of the CDR3 is TGTGCCAGTAGTATTGGGGGCACCCTAGCGGGACATCCTTACGAGCAGTACTTC.

The gene calls are TRBV19 and TRBJ1-2; no reliable D call. The germline V gene encodes CDR1 LNHDA and CDR2 SQIVND (reference sequence). Trimming cost V 6 bases and J 0 bases, with 14 bases left between them. CDR3 length: 15 amino acids. CDR3 in DNA: TGTGCCAGTAGGACTTCGGGCCATGCTAACTATGGCTACACCTTC. Amino acids: CASRTSGHANYGYTF.

This chain links TRBV7-2 with TRBJ1-6; a possible D gene is TRBD1 (5 bases). CDR1 is SGHTA and CDR2 is FQGNSA in the germline V gene. Trimming left V 10 bases short and J 7 bases short, with 17 bases between. The CDR3 contains 14 residues. The CDR3 reads CATGGVGPNSPLHF. The DNA of the CDR3 is TGTGCCACCGGTGGGGTGGGACCGAATTCACCCCTCCACTTT.

The chain is built from TRBV25-1 and TRBJ1-3; no reliable D call. The V end lost 6 bases, the J end lost 0 bases, and 12 bases lay between the germline ends. Germline CDR1 and CDR2: MGHDK and SYGVNS. The length of the CDR3 is 15 residues. The CDR3 DNA follows: TGTGCCAGCAGAAGTACTGCGAACTCTGGAAACACCATATATTTT. As protein: CASRSTANSGNTIYF.